These T cell receptor beta chains were read from a single sample in a study of blood T cells in healthy people across ages. TCRdb processed the 5' RACE reads anew with MiXCR; each CDR3 protein has one entry. The data hold 600,000 to 1,000,000 distinct CDR3 sequences, with more than 45% observed a single time. Material: blood. These receptors were obtained from a man aged 25-45 years in good health. The CDR3 runs from the conserved cysteine through the conserved F or W. The order of the fields is V gene, J gene, clone size, D gene, CDR3 DNA, CDR3 protein. D genes are given only for firm matches. For some rows the clone size is stated as once, few or many, or as a class when expanded; others skip it.

TRBV4-1	TRBJ1-5	.	TRBD1	TGCGCCAGCAGCCCTCTCCCGTCTCACCCCGGGACAGGGGCACAGCCCCAGCATTTT	CASSPLPSHPGTGAQPQHF
TRBV7-2	TRBJ1-2	.	.	TGTGCCAGCAGCTTACAGGGGACCCGGGCTAACTATGGCTACACCTTC	CASSLQGTRANYGYTF
TRBV5-6	TRBJ1-2	.	TRBD1	TGTGCCAGCAGCACGGGACAGAATGGCTACACCTTC	CASSTGQNGYTF
TRBV20-1	TRBJ2-1	.	.	TGCAGTGCCCGTCTAGTCATCAGCGAGCAGTTCTTC	CSARLVISEQFF
TRBV2	TRBJ2-7	.	TRBD2	TGTGCCAATACCGGGACTAGCTCCTACGAGCAGTACTTC	CANTGTSSYEQYF
TRBV7-6	TRBJ2-7	.	.	TGTGCCAGCAGCTTTGCGCTGGGCGAGCAGTACTTC	CASSFALGEQYF
TRBV20-1	TRBJ1-1	.	.	TGCAGTGCTAGAAGGCCCGGGCGGGCGAACACTGAAGCTTTCTTT	CSARRPGRANTEAFF
TRBV12-3/TRBV12-4	TRBJ2-5	.	.	TGTGCCAGCAGTTCCGTCCCGGAGACCCAGTACTTC	CASSSVPETQYF
TRBV14	TRBJ2-3	.	.	TGTGCCAGCCCGGACAACCGCTGTGGAGATACGCAGTATTTT	CASPDNRCGDTQYF
TRBV7-9	TRBJ2-7	few	TRBD1	TGTGCCAGCACCTACTCACCGGGACAGGGCACCTACGAGCAGTACTTC	CASTYSPGQGTYEQYF
TRBV19	TRBJ1-1	.	.	TGTGCCAGTAGCCCTTGGGCGGGCACCGAAGCTTTCTTT	CASSPWAGTEAFF
TRBV7-2	TRBJ1-2	few	.	TGTGCCAGCAGCTTAGGACAGGACGGCTATGGCTACACCTTC	CASSLGQDGYGYTF
TRBV25-1	TRBJ1-2	.	.	TGTGCCAGCAGTGGCCAAAGGTACTATGGCTACACCTTC	CASSGQRYYGYTF
TRBV12-3/TRBV12-4	TRBJ2-7	.	.	TGTGCCAGCAGTCCAGGGATGGGGAGAACCTACGAGCAGTACTTC	CASSPGMGRTYEQYF
TRBV27	TRBJ2-3	.	TRBD1	TGTGCCAGCAGTTCTTGGACAGGGAACACAGATACGCAGTATTTT	CASSSWTGNTDTQYF
TRBV7-9	TRBJ2-1	few	TRBD2	TGTGCCAGCAGCCGAGCGGGGGGATACAATGAGCAGTTCTTC	CASSRAGGYNEQFF
TRBV5-1	TRBJ1-2	few	.	TGCGCCAGCAGCCCCCAGGGAGGTGGCGGCTACACCTTC	CASSPQGGGGYTF
TRBV27	TRBJ1-6	.	.	TGTGCCAGCAGTCAGCCGGAGAGACTTGCGGCAACCCTCCACTTT	CASSQPERLAATLHF
TRBV4-3	TRBJ2-7	few	.	TGCGCCAGCAGCCAAGAATGGACAGTCTCCTACGAGCAGTACTTC	CASSQEWTVSYEQYF
TRBV7-8	TRBJ2-2	.	.	TGTGCCAGCAGCCTAGACGGGAACACCGGGGAGCTGTTTTTT	CASSLDGNTGELFF
TRBV6-5	TRBJ2-1	.	.	TGTGCCAGCAGTTACATCTGGCAGGGCTACAATGAGCAGTTCTTC	CASSYIWQGYNEQFF
TRBV4-3	TRBJ1-4	.	.	TGCGCCAGCAGCCAAGTTTTCCAGGACGCCAGCGGAAGTGAAAAACTGTTTTTT	CASSQVFQDASGSEKLFF
TRBV5-1	TRBJ2-5	few	.	TGCGCCAGCAGCCCCCTTGGAGGGGCGAACCAAGAGACCCAGTACTTC	CASSPLGGANQETQYF
TRBV20-1	TRBJ2-1	.	TRBD1	TGCAGTCCGACAGGGGGCTTCGACAATGAGCAGTTCTTC	CSPTGGFDNEQFF
TRBV7-2	TRBJ1-5	.	.	TGTGCCAGCAGCCCGACGTTGCAGGGTCAGCCCCAGCATTTT	CASSPTLQGQPQHF
TRBV9	TRBJ1-1	.	TRBD1	TGTGCCAGCCACCAAATGGACAGGGTCCACACTGAAGCTTTCTTT	CASHQMDRVHTEAFF
TRBV10-2	TRBJ2-7	.	TRBD2	TGCGCCAGCCGCGGGGGGGTTGCTTACTACTACGAGCAGTACTTC	CASRGGVAYYYEQYF
TRBV20-1	TRBJ2-3	few	.	TGCAGTGGGGGTCGCACAGATACGCAGTATTTT	CSGGRTDTQYF
TRBV7-7	TRBJ2-5	few	.	TGTGCTAGCAGCTTATACGGGAGTGAGACCCAGTACTTC	CASSLYGSETQYF
TRBV6-5	TRBJ2-7	few	TRBD2	TGTGCCAGCAGTTACGGCGGTGGGGGGGGGGAGTACTACGAGCAGTACTTC	CASSYGGGGGEYYEQYF
TRBV11-2	TRBJ2-7	many	.	TGTGCCAGCAGCTTCAGGGGCCCCTACGAGCAGTACTTC	CASSFRGPYEQYF